Listed here are 5 T cell receptor beta chains from one sample, sequenced in a study of blood T cell repertoires in COVID-19. Produced via immunoSEQ multiplex PCR; TCRdb's table is partial and in-frame only. The sample records about 320,000 clones, approximately 90% being singletons. The sequenced sample consisted of PBMCs or T cells enriched from blood (not recorded which). Source of these receptors: a woman in her twenties or thirties who had recovered from COVID-19.

The chain recombines TRBV24-1 with TRBJ1-4; 7 bases map to TRBD1. The CDR3 has 15 amino acids. The trim removed 4 bases at V and 6 bases at J, leaving 7 bases unmatched. Germline CDR1 reads KGHDR; CDR2 reads SFDVKD. The CDR3 region is CATSETTGLDEKLFF. DNA for the CDR3: TGTGCCACCAGTGAGACGACAGGGTTGGATGAAAAACTGTTTTTT.

This chain connects TRBV7-9 to TRBJ1-5; no clear D gene. The V end was cut by 5 bases, the J end by 6 bases, with 11 bases between. Germline lookup yields CDR1 SEHNR and CDR2 FQNEAQ (reference sequence). The CDR3 has 13 amino acids. CDR3 amino acids: CASSRQAGQPQHF. Here the CDR3 DNA reads TGTGCCAGCAGCCGACAAGCCGGTCAGCCCCAGCATTTT.

This chain links TRBV5-1 with TRBJ1-5; 10 bases map to TRBD1. The CDR3 runs 17 residues. Per the germline V gene, CDR1 is SGHRS and CDR2 is YFSETQ. Trimming removed 0 bases from V and 2 bases from J; junction bases left unmatched: 5. The CDR3 bases are TGCGCCAGCAGCTTGGGCGGGACAGGGGCCGGCAATCAGCCCCAGCATTTT. Its protein product is CASSLGGTGAGNQPQHF.

This rearrangement joins TRBV6-5 to TRBJ1-5; TRBD1 agrees at 7 bases. CDR3 length: 13 residues. With 6 bases clipped from V and 5 bases from J, the junction kept 4 bases outside the gene matches. CDR1 is MNHEY, CDR2 SVGAGI, per germline. The chain's CDR3 is CASRTGFDQPQHF. The CDR3 DNA sequence: TGTGCCAGCAGGACAGGGTTTGATCAGCCCCAGCATTTT.

The chain uses TRBV18 and TRBJ1-2; 8 nucleotides line up with TRBD1. The CDR3 is made up of 14 amino acids. V trimming: 5 bases; J trimming: 3 bases; junction bases outside the gene matches: 5. Germline CDR1 and CDR2: KGHSH and LQKENI. In DNA, the CDR3 is TGTGCCAGCTCATTAAAGACAGGGGACTATGGCTACACCTTC. The encoded protein is CASSLKTGDYGYTF.